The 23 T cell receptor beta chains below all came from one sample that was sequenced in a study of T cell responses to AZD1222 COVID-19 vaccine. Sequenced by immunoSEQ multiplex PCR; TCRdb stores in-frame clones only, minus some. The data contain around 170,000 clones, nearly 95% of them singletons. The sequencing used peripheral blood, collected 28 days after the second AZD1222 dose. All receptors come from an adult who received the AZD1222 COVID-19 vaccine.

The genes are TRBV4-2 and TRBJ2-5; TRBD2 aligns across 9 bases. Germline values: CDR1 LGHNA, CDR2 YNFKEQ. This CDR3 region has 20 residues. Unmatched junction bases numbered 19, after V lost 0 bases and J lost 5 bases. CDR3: CASSQETGSGGRQGVETQYF. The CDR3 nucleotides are TGTGCCAGCAGCCAAGAAACGGGGAGCGGGGGGCGCCAGGGGGTGGAGACCCAGTACTTC.

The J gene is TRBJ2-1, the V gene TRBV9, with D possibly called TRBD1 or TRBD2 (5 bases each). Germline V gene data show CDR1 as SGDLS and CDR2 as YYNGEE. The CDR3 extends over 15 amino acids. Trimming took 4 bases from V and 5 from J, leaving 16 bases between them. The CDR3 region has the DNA TGTGCCAGCAGCCCCTGGGGGAGCGGCCACAATGAGCAGTTCTTC. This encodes CASSPWGSGHNEQFF.

The DNA of the CDR3 is TGTGCCAGCAGCCCCCCCGGAGGGCGGGGGAAACTGTTTTTT. This codes for CASSPPGGRGKLFF. V gene TRBV5-8 combines with J gene TRBJ1-4; D is perhaps TRBD1 (5 bases). Per the germline V gene, CDR1 is SGHTS and CDR2 is YDEGEE. The ends were cut back, 4 bases at V and 11 bases at J, with 18 bases in the middle. The CDR3 covers 14 residues.

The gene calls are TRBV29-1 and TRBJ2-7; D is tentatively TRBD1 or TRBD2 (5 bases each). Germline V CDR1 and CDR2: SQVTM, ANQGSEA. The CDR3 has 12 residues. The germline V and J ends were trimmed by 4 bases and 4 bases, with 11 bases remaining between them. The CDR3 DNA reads TGCAGCGTTGGCCGGGACGGGTACGAGCAGTACTTC. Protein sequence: CSVGRDGYEQYF.

The CDR3 spells CASRLLAGKETQYF. CDR3 coding DNA: TGTGCCAGCAGGCTGCTAGCGGGAAAAGAGACCCAGTACTTC. The chain couples TRBV27 to TRBJ2-5, with 9 bases fitting TRBD2. CDR3 length equals 14 residues. Unmatched junction bases numbered 5, after V lost 6 bases and J lost 3 bases. Germline V gene sequence: CDR1 MNHEY, CDR2 SMNVEV (reference sequence).

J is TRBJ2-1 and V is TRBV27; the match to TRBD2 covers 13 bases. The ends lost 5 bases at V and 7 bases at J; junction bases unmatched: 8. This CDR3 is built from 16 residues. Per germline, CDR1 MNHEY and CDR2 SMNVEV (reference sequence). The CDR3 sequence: CASSTLGTSGINEQFF. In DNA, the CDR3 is TGTGCCAGCAGTACCCTCGGGACTAGCGGGATAAATGAGCAGTTCTTC.

CDR3 DNA: TGTGCCAGCAGTGAAGCGCTTCAGTGGGCGGGACTAGCGGACTACAATGAGCAGTTCTTC. Translated, it gives CASSEALQWAGLADYNEQFF. This rearrangement joins TRBV2 to TRBJ2-1, with 11 bases lining up with TRBD2. CDR3 length equals 20 residues. The V and J ends lost 0 bases and 3 bases, in that order; junction bases with no gene match: 13. Germline V lookup: CDR1 SNHLY, CDR2 FYNNEI.

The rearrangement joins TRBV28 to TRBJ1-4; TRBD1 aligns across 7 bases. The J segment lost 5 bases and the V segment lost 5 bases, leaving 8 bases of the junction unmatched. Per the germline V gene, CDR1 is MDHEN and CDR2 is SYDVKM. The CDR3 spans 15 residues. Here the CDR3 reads CASSGRTGGNEKLFF. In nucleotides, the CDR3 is TGTGCCAGCAGTGGACGGACAGGCGGGAATGAAAAACTGTTTTTT.

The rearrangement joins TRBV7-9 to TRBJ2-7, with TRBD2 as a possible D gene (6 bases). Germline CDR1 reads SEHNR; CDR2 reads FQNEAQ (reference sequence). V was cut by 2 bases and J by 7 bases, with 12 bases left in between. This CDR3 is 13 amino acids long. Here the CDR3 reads CASSLTGVGEQYF. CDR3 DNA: TGTGCCAGCAGCTTAACGGGGGTAGGGGAGCAGTACTTC.

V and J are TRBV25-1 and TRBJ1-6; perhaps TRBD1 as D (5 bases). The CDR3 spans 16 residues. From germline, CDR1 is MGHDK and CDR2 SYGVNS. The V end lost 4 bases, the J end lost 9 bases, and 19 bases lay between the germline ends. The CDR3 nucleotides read TGTGCCAGCAGTGCGAGGGACGGACGGGGGGGTTCACCCCTCCACTTT. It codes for CASSARDGRGGSPLHF.

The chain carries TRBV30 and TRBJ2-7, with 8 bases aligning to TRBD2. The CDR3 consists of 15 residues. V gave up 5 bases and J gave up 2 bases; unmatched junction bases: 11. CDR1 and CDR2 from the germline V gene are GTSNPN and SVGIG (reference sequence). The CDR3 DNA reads TGTGCCTGGGGCGGAGTAGCGGGGTCAACCTACGAGCAGTACTTC. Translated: CAWGGVAGSTYEQYF.

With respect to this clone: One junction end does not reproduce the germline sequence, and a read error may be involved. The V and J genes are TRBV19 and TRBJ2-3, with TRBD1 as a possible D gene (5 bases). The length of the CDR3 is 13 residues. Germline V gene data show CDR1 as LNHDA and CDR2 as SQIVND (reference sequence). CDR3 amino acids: CASSIQGTNTQYF. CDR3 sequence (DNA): TGTGCCAGTAGTATTCAGGGCACAAATACGCAGTATTTT.

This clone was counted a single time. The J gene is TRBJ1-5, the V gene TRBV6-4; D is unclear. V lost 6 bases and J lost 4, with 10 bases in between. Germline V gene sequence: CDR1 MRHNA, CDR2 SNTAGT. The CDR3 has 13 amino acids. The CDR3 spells CASSVDGNQPQHF. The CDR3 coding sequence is TGTGCCAGCAGCGTTGACGGGAATCAGCCCCAGCATTTT.

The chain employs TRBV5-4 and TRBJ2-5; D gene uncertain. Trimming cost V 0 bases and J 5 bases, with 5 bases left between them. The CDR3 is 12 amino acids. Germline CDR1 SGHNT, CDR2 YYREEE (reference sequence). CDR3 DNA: TGTGCCAGCAGCTTGGAAGGGGAGACCCAGTACTTC. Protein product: CASSLEGETQYF.

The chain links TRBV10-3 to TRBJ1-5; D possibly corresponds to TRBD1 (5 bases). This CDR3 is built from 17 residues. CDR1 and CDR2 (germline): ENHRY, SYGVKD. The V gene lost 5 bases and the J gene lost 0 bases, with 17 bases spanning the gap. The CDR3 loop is CAISMDLGAYSNQPQHF. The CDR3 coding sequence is TGTGCCATCAGTATGGACCTTGGGGCTTATAGCAATCAGCCCCAGCATTTT.

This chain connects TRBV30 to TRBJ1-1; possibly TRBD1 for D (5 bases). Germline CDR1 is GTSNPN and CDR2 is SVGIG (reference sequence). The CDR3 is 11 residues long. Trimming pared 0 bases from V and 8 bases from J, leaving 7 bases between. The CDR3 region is CAWSVQAEAFF. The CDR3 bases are TGTGCCTGGAGTGTACAGGCCGAAGCTTTCTTT.

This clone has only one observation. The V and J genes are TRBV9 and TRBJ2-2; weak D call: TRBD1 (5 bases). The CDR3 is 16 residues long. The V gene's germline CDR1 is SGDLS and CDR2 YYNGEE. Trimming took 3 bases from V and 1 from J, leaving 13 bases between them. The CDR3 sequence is CASSAFYGQNTGELFF. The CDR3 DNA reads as TGTGCCAGCAGCGCCTTCTACGGACAGAACACCGGGGAGCTGTTTTTT.

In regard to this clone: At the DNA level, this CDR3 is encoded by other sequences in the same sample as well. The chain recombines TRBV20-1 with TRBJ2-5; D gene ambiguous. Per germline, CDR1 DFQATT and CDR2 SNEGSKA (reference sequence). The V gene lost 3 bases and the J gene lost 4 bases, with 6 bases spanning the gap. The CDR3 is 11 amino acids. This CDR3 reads CSARGRETQYF. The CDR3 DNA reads TGCAGTGCTAGGGGCAGAGAGACCCAGTACTTC.

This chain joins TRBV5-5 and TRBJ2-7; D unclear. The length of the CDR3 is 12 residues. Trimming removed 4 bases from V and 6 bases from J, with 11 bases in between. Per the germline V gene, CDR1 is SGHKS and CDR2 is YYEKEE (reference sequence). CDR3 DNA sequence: TGTGCCAGCAGCCCTCGGGTTGGCGAGCAGTACTTC. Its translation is CASSPRVGEQYF.

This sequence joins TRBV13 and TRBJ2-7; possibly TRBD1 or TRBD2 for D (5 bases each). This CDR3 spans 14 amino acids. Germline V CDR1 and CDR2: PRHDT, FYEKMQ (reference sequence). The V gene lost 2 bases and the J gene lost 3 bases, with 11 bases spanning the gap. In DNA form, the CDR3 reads TGTGCCAGCAGCTTAAGGAGAGGGGTCTACGAGCAGTACTTC. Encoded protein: CASSLRRGVYEQYF.

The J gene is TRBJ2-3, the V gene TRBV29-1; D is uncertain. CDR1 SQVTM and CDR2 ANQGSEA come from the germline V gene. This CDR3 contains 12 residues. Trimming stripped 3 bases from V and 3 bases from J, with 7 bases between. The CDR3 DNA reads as TGCAGCGTTGAGGGCCTAACAGATACGCAGTATTTT. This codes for CSVEGLTDTQYF.

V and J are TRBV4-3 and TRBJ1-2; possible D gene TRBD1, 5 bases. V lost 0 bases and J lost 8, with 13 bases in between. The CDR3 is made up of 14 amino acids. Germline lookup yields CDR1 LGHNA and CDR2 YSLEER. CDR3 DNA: TGCGCCAGCAGCCAAGATCTGGGGGTCACGGGCTACACCTTC. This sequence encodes CASSQDLGVTGYTF.

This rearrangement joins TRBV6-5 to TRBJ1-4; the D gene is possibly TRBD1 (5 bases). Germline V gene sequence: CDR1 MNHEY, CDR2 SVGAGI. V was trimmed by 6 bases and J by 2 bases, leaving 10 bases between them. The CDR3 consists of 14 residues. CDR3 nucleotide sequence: TGTGCCAGCAGGAGGGGCCTCACTAATGAAAAACTGTTTTTT. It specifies CASRRGLTNEKLFF.